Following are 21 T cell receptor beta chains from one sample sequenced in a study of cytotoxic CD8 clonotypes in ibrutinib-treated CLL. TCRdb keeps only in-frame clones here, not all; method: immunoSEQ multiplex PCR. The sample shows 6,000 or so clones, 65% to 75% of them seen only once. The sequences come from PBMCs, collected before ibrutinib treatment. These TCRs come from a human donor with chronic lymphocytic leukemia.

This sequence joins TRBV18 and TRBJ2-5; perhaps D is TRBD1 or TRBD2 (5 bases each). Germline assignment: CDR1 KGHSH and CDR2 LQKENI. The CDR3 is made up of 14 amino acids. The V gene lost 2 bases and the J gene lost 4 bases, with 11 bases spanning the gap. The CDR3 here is CASSPLGVGETQYF. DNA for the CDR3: TGTGCCAGCTCACCATTGGGGGTTGGAGAGACCCAGTACTTC.

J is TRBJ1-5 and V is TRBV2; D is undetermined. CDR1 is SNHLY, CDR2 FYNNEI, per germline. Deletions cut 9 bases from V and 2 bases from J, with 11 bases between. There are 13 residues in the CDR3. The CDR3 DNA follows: TGTGCCAGTGAAGACTCGGGCAATCAGCCCCAGCATTTT. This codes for CASEDSGNQPQHF. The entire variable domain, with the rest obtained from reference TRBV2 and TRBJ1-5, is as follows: EPEVTQTPSHQVTQMGQEVILRCVPISNHLYFYWYRQILGQKVEFLVSFYNNEISEKSEIFDDQFSVERPDGSNFTLKIRSTKLEDSAMYFCASEDSGNQPQHFGDGTRLSIL.

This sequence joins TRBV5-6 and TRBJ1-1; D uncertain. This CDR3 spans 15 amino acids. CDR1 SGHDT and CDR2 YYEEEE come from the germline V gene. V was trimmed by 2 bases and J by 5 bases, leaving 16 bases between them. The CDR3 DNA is TGTGCCAGCAGCTTTAAGGTGGTGACAAGGACTGAAGCTTTCTTT. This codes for CASSFKVVTRTEAFF.

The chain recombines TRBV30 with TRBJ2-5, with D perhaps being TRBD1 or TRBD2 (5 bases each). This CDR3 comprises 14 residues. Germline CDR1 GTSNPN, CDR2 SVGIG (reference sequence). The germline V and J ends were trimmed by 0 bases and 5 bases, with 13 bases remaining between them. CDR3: CAWSVRGPGETQYF. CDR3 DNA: TGTGCCTGGAGTGTTCGGGGCCCAGGGGAGACCCAGTACTTC.

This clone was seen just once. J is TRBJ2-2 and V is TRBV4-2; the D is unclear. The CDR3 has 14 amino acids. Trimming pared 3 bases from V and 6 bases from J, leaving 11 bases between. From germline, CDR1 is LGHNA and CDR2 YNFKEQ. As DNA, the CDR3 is TGTGCCAGCAGCCATTTAGCCGGTCCCGGGGAGCTGTTTTTT. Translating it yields CASSHLAGPGELFF.

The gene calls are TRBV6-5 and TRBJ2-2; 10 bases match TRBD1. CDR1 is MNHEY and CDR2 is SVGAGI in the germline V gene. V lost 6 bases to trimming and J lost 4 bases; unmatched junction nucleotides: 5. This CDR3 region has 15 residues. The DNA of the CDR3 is TGTGCCAGCAGCTCGGACAGGGGGTCCACCGGGGAGCTGTTTTTT. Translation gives CASSSDRGSTGELFF.

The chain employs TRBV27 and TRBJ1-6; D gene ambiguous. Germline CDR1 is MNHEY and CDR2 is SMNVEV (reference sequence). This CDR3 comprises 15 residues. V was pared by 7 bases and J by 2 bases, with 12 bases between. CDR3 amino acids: CASTYEGPYNSPLHF. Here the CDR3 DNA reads TGTGCCAGCACCTACGAAGGCCCCTATAATTCACCCCTCCACTTT.

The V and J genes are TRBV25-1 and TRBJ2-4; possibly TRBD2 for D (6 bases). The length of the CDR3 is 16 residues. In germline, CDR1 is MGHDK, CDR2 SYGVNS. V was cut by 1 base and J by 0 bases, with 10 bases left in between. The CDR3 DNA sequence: TGTGCCAGCAGTGAATTTGGAGGGGTAGCCAAAAACATTCAGTACTTC. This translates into CASSEFGGVAKNIQYF.

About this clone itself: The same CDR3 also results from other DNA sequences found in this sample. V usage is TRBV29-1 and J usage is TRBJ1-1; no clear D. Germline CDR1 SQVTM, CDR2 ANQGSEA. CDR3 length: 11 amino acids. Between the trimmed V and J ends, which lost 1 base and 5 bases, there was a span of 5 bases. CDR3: CSVEVVTEAFF. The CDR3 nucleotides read TGCAGCGTTGAAGTTGTGACTGAAGCTTTCTTT. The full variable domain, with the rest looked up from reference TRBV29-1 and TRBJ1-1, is SAVISQKPSRDICQRGTSLTIQCQVDSQVTMMFWYRQQPGQSLTLIATANQGSEATYESGFVIDKFPISRPNLTFSTLTVSNMSPEDSSIYLCSVEVVTEAFFGQGTRLTVV.

Here the CDR3 DNA reads TGTGCCAGCAGCTTTGATTTCGAGACCCAGTACTTC. The encoded protein is CASSFDFETQYF. The chain recombines TRBV5-4 with TRBJ2-5; D uncertain. V lost 2 bases and J 5 bases, leaving 7 bases between the germline ends. This CDR3 region has 12 residues. Germline CDR1 and CDR2: SGHNT and YYREEE (reference sequence).

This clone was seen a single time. This CDR3 reads CASSPLYSNQPQHF. The CDR3 DNA sequence: TGTGCCAGCAGCCCTCTATATAGCAATCAGCCCCAGCATTTT. The chain is built from TRBV6-5 and TRBJ1-5, with D uncertain. Trimming removed 6 bases from V and 0 bases from J, with 9 bases in between. The CDR3 has 14 amino acids. Germline CDR1 reads MNHEY; CDR2 reads SVGAGI.

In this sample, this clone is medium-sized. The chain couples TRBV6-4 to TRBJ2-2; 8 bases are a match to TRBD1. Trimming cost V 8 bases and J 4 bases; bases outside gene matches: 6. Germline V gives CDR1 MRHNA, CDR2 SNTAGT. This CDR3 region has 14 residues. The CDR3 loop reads CASQQGVGTGELFF. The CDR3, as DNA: TGTGCCAGCCAACAGGGGGTTGGCACCGGGGAGCTGTTTTTT.

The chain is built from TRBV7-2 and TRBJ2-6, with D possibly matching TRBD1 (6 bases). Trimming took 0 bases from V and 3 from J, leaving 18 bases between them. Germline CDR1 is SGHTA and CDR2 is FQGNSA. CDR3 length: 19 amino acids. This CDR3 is CASSLAVTGLTFGANVLTF. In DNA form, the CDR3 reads TGTGCCAGCAGCTTAGCAGTAACAGGGCTCACTTTTGGGGCCAACGTCCTGACTTTC.

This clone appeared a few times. CDR3 sequence (DNA): TGCGCCAGCAGCCAATCCCAGCAGCCCCTAACCGGGGAGCTGTTTTTT. It translates to CASSQSQQPLTGELFF. The chain is built from TRBV4-1 and TRBJ2-2; D is ambiguous. The germline V gene encodes CDR1 MGHRA and CDR2 YSYEKL. Trimming cost V 2 bases and J 5 bases, with 15 bases left between them. This CDR3 spans 16 amino acids.

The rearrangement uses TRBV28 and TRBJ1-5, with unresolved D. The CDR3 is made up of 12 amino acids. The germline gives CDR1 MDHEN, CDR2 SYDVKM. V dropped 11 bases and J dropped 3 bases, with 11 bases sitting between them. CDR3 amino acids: CAAAGYNQPQHF. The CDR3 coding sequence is TGTGCCGCCGCGGGGTACAATCAGCCCCAGCATTTT.

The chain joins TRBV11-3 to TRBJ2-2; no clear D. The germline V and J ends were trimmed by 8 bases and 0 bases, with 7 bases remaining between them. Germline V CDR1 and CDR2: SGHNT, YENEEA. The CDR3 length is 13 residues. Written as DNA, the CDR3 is TGTGCCAGCGGGGATACGAACACCGGGGAGCTGTTTTTT. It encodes CASGDTNTGELFF.

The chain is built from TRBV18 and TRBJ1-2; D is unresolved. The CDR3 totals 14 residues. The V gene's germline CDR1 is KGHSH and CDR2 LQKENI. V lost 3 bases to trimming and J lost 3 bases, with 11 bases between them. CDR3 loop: CASSPSRRDYGYTF. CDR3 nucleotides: TGTGCCAGCTCACCCTCACGCAGAGACTATGGCTACACCTTC.

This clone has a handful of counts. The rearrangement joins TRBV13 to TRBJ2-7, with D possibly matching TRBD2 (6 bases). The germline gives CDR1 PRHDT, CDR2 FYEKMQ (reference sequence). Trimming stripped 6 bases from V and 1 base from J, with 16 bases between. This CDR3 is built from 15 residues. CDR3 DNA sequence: TGTGCCAGCAGTTCCCCCGGGACTGGGTCCTACGAGCAGTACTTC. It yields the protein CASSSPGTGSYEQYF.

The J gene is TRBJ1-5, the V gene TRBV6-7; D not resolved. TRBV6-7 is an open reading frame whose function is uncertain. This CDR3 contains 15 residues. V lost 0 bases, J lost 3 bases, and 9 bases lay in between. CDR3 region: CASSYSSSFNQPQHF. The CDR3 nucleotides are TGTGCCAGCAGTTACTCTTCCTCTTTCAATCAGCCCCAGCATTTT.

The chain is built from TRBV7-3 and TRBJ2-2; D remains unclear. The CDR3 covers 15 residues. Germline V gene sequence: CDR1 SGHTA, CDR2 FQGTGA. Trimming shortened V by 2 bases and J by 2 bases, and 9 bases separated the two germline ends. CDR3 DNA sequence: TGTGCCAGCAGCTTAGGGCGGATCAACACCGGGGAGCTGTTTTTT. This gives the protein CASSLGRINTGELFF.

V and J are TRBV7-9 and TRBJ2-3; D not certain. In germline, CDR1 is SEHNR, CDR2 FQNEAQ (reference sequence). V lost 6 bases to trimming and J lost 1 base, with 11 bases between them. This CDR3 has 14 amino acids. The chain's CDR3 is CASSSPAGTDTQYF. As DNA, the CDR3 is TGTGCCAGCAGTTCTCCGGCGGGCACAGATACGCAGTATTTT.